This is a list of T cell receptor beta chains from one sample in a study of shared clonotypes between healthy human individuals. Sequencing used immunoSEQ multiplex PCR; TCRdb keeps in-frame clones, though not all of them. This table has 1.4 million to 1.5 million clones, 95% to 97% appearing once. Sequenced material: naive CD4+ T cells sorted from blood. These receptors originate from a man aged 25 to 45 in good health. Both conserved end residues are part of each CDR3. Each record gives: V gene, clone size, J gene, CDR3 protein. Size is omitted from some rows. Given values are once, few, many or a class for expanded clones.

V: TRBV5-6; size: -; J: TRBJ2-7; CDR3: CASLAGTSAYEQYF
V: TRBV5-1; size: -; J: TRBJ2-1; CDR3: CATGVAGGEQFF
V: TRBV10-3; size: -; J: TRBJ1-1; CDR3: CAISELGGAGTEAFF
V: TRBV19; size: -; J: TRBJ1-2; CDR3: CASSMKVTGTGYTF
V: TRBV7-2; size: -; J: TRBJ2-1; CDR3: CASSLAAVTYNEQFF
V: TRBV11-2; size: -; J: TRBJ2-1; CDR3: CASSFSLAGYEQFF
V: TRBV28; size: -; J: TRBJ2-7; CDR3: CASSLSGREQYF
V: TRBV6-5; size: -; J: TRBJ2-2; CDR3: CASRPEGITGELFF
V: TRBV18; size: -; J: TRBJ2-2; CDR3: CASSPRQGITTGELFF
V: TRBV7-6; size: -; J: TRBJ1-1; CDR3: CASRGPNTEAFF
V: TRBV5-6; size: -; J: TRBJ1-1; CDR3: CASSFRGQNTEAFF
V: TRBV7-2; size: -; J: TRBJ2-1; CDR3: CASSLVAGSYNEQFF
V: TRBV5-1; size: -; J: TRBJ2-3; CDR3: CASSHNTDTQYF
V: TRBV10-3; size: -; J: TRBJ1-1; CDR3: CAISPEPGGPEAFF
V: TRBV7-2; size: once; J: TRBJ2-7; CDR3: CASSLSSAYEQYF
V: TRBV9; size: -; J: TRBJ1-1; CDR3: CASDRVTEAFF
V: TRBV5-1; size: -; J: TRBJ2-7; CDR3: CASSLEVSYEQYF
V: TRBV4-2; size: -; J: TRBJ1-5; CDR3: CASSQEPGGGNQPQHF
V: TRBV7-9; size: -; J: TRBJ2-1; CDR3: CASSLITAVSYNEQFF
V: TRBV28; size: -; J: TRBJ1-1; CDR3: CASSLSQGRNTEAFF
V: TRBV11-2; size: -; J: TRBJ1-1; CDR3: CASSLKLGGIATEAFF
V: TRBV9; size: -; J: TRBJ2-7; CDR3: CASSVATNINEQYF
V: TRBV11-3; size: -; J: TRBJ2-5; CDR3: CASSSREAETQYF
V: TRBV2; size: -; J: TRBJ2-7; CDR3: CASSSSSYEQYF
V: TRBV18; size: -; J: TRBJ1-1; CDR3: CASSPRRNLPPGAEYTEAFF
V: TRBV28; size: -; J: TRBJ2-3; CDR3: CASRSNPDRGRQYF
V: TRBV9; size: -; J: TRBJ2-1; CDR3: CASSVSSGSYNEQFF
V: TRBV5-1; size: -; J: TRBJ2-1; CDR3: CASSLALAGVVDEQFF
V: TRBV14; size: -; J: TRBJ2-1; CDR3: CASSLRAGLLYNEQFF
V: TRBV2; size: -; J: TRBJ1-5; CDR3: CASSSWTGISQPQHF
V: TRBV7-6; size: -; J: TRBJ2-5; CDR3: CASTYNRGLVQETQYF
V: TRBV28; size: -; J: TRBJ2-7; CDR3: CASSVRDRGRYEQYF
V: TRBV19; size: -; J: TRBJ1-5; CDR3: CASSIEGGFGQPQHF
V: TRBV19; size: -; J: TRBJ2-3; CDR3: CASTKHLRLSTDTQYF
V: TRBV15; size: -; J: TRBJ2-6; CDR3: CATSREGSGLSGANVLTF
V: TRBV5-4; size: -; J: TRBJ2-5; CDR3: CASSRTGENQETQYF
V: TRBV9; size: -; J: TRBJ2-7; CDR3: CASSVGRTDSYEQYF
V: TRBV28; size: once; J: TRBJ1-1; CDR3: CASKLTVRDTEAFF
V: TRBV27; size: -; J: TRBJ2-2; CDR3: CASSYHRDYTGELFF
V: TRBV7-9; size: -; J: TRBJ1-3; CDR3: CASSLKPESSGNTIYF
V: TRBV6-5; size: -; J: TRBJ1-5; CDR3: CASSYSGSNQPQHF
V: TRBV6-1; size: -; J: TRBJ2-7; CDR3: CASSVQQPSLGQYF
V: TRBV29-1; size: -; J: TRBJ1-1; CDR3: CSVVTGGGTEAFF
V: TRBV7-9; size: -; J: TRBJ2-7; CDR3: CASSLAQASGEQYF
V: TRBV11-2; size: -; J: TRBJ2-7; CDR3: CASSLVVGSYHEQYF
V: TRBV18; size: once; J: TRBJ1-2; CDR3: CASSPLPGVDGYTF
V: TRBV5-4; size: -; J: TRBJ2-2; CDR3: CASSPGLANTGELFF
V: TRBV28; size: -; J: TRBJ2-7; CDR3: CASSHRLSYEQYF
V: TRBV11-3; size: -; J: TRBJ2-2; CDR3: CASSPSDTGELFF
V: TRBV7-2; size: -; J: TRBJ2-2; CDR3: CASSLTGRSTGELFF
V: TRBV18; size: -; J: TRBJ2-5; CDR3: CASSPNRGQQETQYF
V: TRBV11-1; size: -; J: TRBJ2-7; CDR3: CASSLEAQGAHEQYF